These T cell receptor beta chains were read from a single sample in a study of cytomegalovirus exposure and HLA in healthy donors. Assay: immunoSEQ multiplex PCR; the TCRdb copy retains only in-frame clones and omits some. Among 35,000 to 45,000 clones listed, roughly half were seen once. Sample: PBMCs. These receptors originate from a human donor in good health. Each CDR3 is given with its conserved first and last residue. The D gene is left open where the match is weak. Clone sizes are given selectively: once, few, many, or a class where the clone is expanded.

j_gene: TRBJ1-1; d_gene: .; v_gene: TRBV6-1; abundance: .; CDR3aa: CASSVAVNTEAFF; CDR3nt: TGTGCCAGCAGTGTTGCAGTGAACACTGAAGCTTTCTTT
j_gene: TRBJ2-1; d_gene: TRBD2; v_gene: TRBV4-2; abundance: .; CDR3aa: CASSQATSGGAGEQFF; CDR3nt: TGTGCCAGCAGCCAAGCGACTAGCGGGGGGGCCGGTGAGCAGTTCTTC
j_gene: TRBJ2-1; d_gene: TRBD2; v_gene: TRBV7-9; abundance: .; CDR3aa: CASSLDSGLAGGPHEQFF; CDR3nt: TGTGCCAGCAGCTTAGATAGCGGGCTAGCGGGAGGGCCGCATGAGCAGTTCTTC
j_gene: TRBJ1-6; d_gene: .; v_gene: TRBV13; abundance: .; CDR3aa: CASSPSGRGAINNSPLHF; CDR3nt: TGTGCCAGCAGCCCCAGTGGTCGGGGGGCGATCAATAATTCACCCCTCCACTTT
j_gene: TRBJ2-3; d_gene: .; v_gene: TRBV7-2; abundance: few; CDR3aa: CASSPSRLRAQYF; CDR3nt: TGTGCCAGCAGCCCAAGCCGTCTACGGGCGCAGTATTTT
j_gene: TRBJ2-1; d_gene: TRBD2; v_gene: TRBV7-7; abundance: .; CDR3aa: CASSNQLAGGRSAAEQFF; CDR3nt: TGTGCCAGCAGCAATCAGCTAGCGGGAGGGCGATCGGCGGCTGAGCAGTTCTTC
j_gene: TRBJ1-2; d_gene: .; v_gene: TRBV7-3; abundance: few; CDR3aa: CASTFETGINYGYTF; CDR3nt: TGTGCCAGCACCTTTGAAACCGGGATTAACTATGGCTACACCTTC
j_gene: TRBJ2-1; d_gene: .; v_gene: TRBV19; abundance: few; CDR3aa: CPFSGMREDNEQFF; CDR3nt: TGTCCGTTCTCAGGGATGAGGGAGGACAATGAGCAGTTCTTC
j_gene: TRBJ1-1; d_gene: .; v_gene: TRBV5-6; abundance: few; CDR3aa: CASSLGTVRAEAFF; CDR3nt: TGTGCCAGCAGCTTGGGGACAGTCAGGGCTGAAGCTTTCTTT
j_gene: TRBJ2-5; d_gene: .; v_gene: TRBV7-7; abundance: .; CDR3aa: CASSRTGETQYF; CDR3nt: TGTGCTAGCAGCCGTACCGGGGAGACCCAGTACTTC
j_gene: TRBJ1-6; d_gene: TRBD1; v_gene: TRBV28; abundance: .; CDR3aa: CASSFYGTGYGSPLHF; CDR3nt: TGTGCCAGCAGTTTCTACGGGACAGGGTACGGGTCACCCCTCCACTTT
j_gene: TRBJ1-2; d_gene: .; v_gene: TRBV6-4; abundance: .; CDR3aa: CASSPQGIGGYTF; CDR3nt: TGTGCCAGCAGTCCCCAGGGGATCGGTGGCTACACCTTC
j_gene: TRBJ2-7; d_gene: .; v_gene: TRBV21-1; abundance: .; CDR3aa: CASSNGPGLPRGYF; CDR3nt: TGTGCCAGCAGCAATGGGCCGGGACTCCCTAGGGGGTACTTC
j_gene: TRBJ2-2; d_gene: .; v_gene: TRBV18; abundance: .; CDR3aa: CASAPSTPSNTGELFF; CDR3nt: TGTGCCAGCGCCCCATCGACACCCTCGAACACCGGGGAGCTGTTTTTT
j_gene: TRBJ2-5; d_gene: TRBD1; v_gene: TRBV5-1; abundance: .; CDR3aa: CASTQGRMRETQYF; CDR3nt: TGCGCCAGTACACAGGGGAGAATGCGGGAGACCCAGTACTTC
j_gene: TRBJ2-7; d_gene: .; v_gene: TRBV6-6; abundance: few; CDR3aa: CASSYIRGFSYEQYF; CDR3nt: TGTGCCAGCAGTTACATACGGGGATTCTCCTACGAGCAGTACTTC
j_gene: TRBJ1-1; d_gene: TRBD1; v_gene: TRBV29-1; abundance: few; CDR3aa: CSVGLPVTGVWTEAFF; CDR3nt: TGCAGCGTTGGGCTACCCGTTACAGGGGTTTGGACTGAAGCTTTCTTT
j_gene: TRBJ2-1; d_gene: TRBD1; v_gene: TRBV10-3; abundance: .; CDR3aa: CAISDPRDRGNEQFF; CDR3nt: TGTGCCATCAGTGATCCCCGGGACAGGGGGAATGAGCAGTTCTTC
j_gene: TRBJ2-7; d_gene: .; v_gene: TRBV18; abundance: .; CDR3aa: CASSPPSSYEQYF; CDR3nt: TGTGCCAGCTCACCACCGAGCTCCTACGAGCAGTACTTC
j_gene: TRBJ2-1; d_gene: TRBD2; v_gene: TRBV10-3; abundance: .; CDR3aa: CAIRGQLAGGRNEQFF; CDR3nt: TGTGCCATCAGGGGACAACTAGCGGGAGGGCGCAATGAGCAGTTCTTC
j_gene: TRBJ2-7; d_gene: TRBD1; v_gene: TRBV28; abundance: .; CDR3aa: CASSSPRQGSYEQYF; CDR3nt: TGTGCCAGCAGTTCCCCTCGACAGGGGAGCTACGAGCAGTACTTC
j_gene: TRBJ1-5; d_gene: .; v_gene: TRBV4-3; abundance: .; CDR3aa: CASSQTALDNQPQHF; CDR3nt: TGCGCCAGCAGCCAAACGGCACTAGACAATCAGCCCCAGCATTTT
j_gene: TRBJ2-3; d_gene: TRBD2; v_gene: TRBV28; abundance: once; CDR3aa: CASSLIAGGPNTQYF; CDR3nt: TGTGCCAGCAGCCTGATAGCGGGGGGGCCAAATACGCAGTATTTT
j_gene: TRBJ1-4; d_gene: .; v_gene: TRBV7-8; abundance: .; CDR3aa: CASSLQTEKLFF; CDR3nt: TGTGCCAGCAGCCTACAGACTGAAAAACTGTTTTTT
j_gene: TRBJ1-2; d_gene: TRBD1; v_gene: TRBV30; abundance: .; CDR3aa: CAWNPGQGTNYGYTF; CDR3nt: TGTGCCTGGAACCCGGGACAGGGGACTAACTATGGCTACACCTTC
j_gene: TRBJ2-3; d_gene: TRBD2; v_gene: TRBV6-5; abundance: .; CDR3aa: CASSLTSGSADTQYF; CDR3nt: TGTGCCAGCAGCTTGACTAGCGGGAGCGCAGATACGCAGTATTTT
j_gene: TRBJ1-3; d_gene: TRBD1; v_gene: TRBV5-6; abundance: .; CDR3aa: CASRRQGLSGNTIYF; CDR3nt: TGTGCCAGCAGGCGACAGGGCCTCTCTGGAAACACCATATATTTT
j_gene: TRBJ1-1; d_gene: TRBD1; v_gene: TRBV18; abundance: .; CDR3aa: CASSLNRDSEAFF; CDR3nt: TGTGCCAGCTCACTCAACAGGGACAGCGAAGCTTTCTTT
j_gene: TRBJ2-2; d_gene: TRBD1; v_gene: TRBV6-4; abundance: once; CDR3aa: CAILRGHGGELFF; CDR3nt: TGTGCCATTCTGAGGGGGCACGGCGGGGAGCTGTTTTTT